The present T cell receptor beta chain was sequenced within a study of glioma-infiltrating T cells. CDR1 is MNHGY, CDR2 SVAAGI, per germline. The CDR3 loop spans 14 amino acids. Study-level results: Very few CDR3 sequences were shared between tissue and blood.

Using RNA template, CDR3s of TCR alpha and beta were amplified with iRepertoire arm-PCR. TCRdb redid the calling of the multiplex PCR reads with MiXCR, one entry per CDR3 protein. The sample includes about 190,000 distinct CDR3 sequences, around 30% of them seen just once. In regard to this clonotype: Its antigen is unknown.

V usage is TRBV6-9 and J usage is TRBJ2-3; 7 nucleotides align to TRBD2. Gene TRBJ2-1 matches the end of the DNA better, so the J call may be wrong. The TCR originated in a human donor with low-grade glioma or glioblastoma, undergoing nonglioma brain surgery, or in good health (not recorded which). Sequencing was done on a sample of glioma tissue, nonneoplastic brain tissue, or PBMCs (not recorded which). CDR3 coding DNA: TGTGCCAGCAATTGGGGACTACCGCCGAATGAGCAGTTCTTC. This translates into CASNWGLPPNEQFF.